The clone carrying this T cell receptor beta chain was recorded once. The record originates from a study of blood T cell repertoires in COVID-19. Only in-frame clones appear in the TCRdb table, and some are missing; sequencing was by immunoSEQ multiplex PCR. Among about 190,000 clones listed, around 80% were seen once. The CDR3 is 13 amino acids. With 2 bases removed from V and 5 bases from J, the gap between germline ends came to 9 bases. CDR1 KGHSH and CDR2 LQKENI come from the germline V gene. The origin of this receptor is a human donor in a cohort sampled during active COVID-19. The specimen sequenced was peripheral blood. The chain links TRBV18 to TRBJ1-1, with TRBD1 as a possible D gene (5 bases). The CDR3 protein is CASSPMAGTEAFF. CDR3 DNA sequence: TGTGCCAGCTCACCAATGGCAGGGACTGAAGCTTTCTTT.